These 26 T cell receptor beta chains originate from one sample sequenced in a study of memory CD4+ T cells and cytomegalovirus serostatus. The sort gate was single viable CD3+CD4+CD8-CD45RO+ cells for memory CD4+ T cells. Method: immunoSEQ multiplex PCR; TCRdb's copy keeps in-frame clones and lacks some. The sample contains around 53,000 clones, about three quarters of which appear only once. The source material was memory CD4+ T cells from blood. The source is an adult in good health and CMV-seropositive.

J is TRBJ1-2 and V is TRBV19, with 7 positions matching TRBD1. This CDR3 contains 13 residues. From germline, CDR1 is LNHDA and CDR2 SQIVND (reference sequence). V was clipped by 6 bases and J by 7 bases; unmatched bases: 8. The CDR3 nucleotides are TGTGCCAGTAGCCCTGACAGGGCTGGTGGCTACACCTTC. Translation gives CASSPDRAGGYTF.

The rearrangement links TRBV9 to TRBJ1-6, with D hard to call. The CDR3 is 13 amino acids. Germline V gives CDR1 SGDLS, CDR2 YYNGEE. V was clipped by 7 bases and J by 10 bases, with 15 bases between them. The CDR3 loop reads CASGGLAGSPLHF. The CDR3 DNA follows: TGTGCCAGCGGTGGGCTCGCGGGATCACCCCTCCACTTT.

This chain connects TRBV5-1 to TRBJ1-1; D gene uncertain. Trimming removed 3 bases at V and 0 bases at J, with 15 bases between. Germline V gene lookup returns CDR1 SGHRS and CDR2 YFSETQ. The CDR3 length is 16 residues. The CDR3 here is CASSSYRANMNTEAFF. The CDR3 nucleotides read TGCGCCAGCAGCTCGTACAGAGCAAACATGAACACTGAAGCTTTCTTT.

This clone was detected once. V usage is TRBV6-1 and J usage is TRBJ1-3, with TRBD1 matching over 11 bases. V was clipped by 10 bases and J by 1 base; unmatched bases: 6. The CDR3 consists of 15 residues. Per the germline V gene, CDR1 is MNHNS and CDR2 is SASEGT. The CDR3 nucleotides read TGTGCCACTCCGGGACAGGGGGTTTCTGGAAACACCATATATTTT. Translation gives CATPGQGVSGNTIYF.

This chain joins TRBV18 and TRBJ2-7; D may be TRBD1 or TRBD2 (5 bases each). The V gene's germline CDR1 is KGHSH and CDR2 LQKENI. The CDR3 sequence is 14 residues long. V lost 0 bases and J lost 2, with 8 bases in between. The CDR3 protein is CASSPPTGPYEQYF. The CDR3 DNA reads TGTGCCAGCTCACCACCGACGGGGCCCTACGAGCAGTACTTC.

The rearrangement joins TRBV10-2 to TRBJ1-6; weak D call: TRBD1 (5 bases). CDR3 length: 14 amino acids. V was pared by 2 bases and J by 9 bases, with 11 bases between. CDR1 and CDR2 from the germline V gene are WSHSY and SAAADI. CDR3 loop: CASSEPQDTSPLHF. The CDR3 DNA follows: TGCGCCAGCAGTGAGCCACAGGATACTTCACCCCTCCACTTT.

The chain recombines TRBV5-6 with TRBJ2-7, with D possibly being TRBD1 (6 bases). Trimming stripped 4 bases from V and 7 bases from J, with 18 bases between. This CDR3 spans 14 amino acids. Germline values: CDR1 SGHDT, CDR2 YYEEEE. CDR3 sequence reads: CASSPDPGVREQYF. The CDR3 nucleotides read TGTGCCAGCAGCCCGGACCCAGGGGTGCGGGAGCAGTACTTC.

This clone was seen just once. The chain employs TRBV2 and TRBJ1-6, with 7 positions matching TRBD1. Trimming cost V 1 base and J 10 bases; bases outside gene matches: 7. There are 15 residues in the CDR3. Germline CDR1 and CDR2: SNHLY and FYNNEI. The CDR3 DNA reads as TGTGCCAGCAGTGAAGGACAGGGTCGGAAATCACCCCTCCACTTT. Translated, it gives CASSEGQGRKSPLHF.

The CDR3 sequence is CASSPGQLNEKLFF. The DNA for the CDR3 is TGCGCCAGCAGCCCGGGACAGCTTAATGAAAAACTGTTTTTT. J is TRBJ1-4 and V is TRBV4-3; 7 nucleotides agree with TRBD1. The CDR3 totals 14 residues. Germline V gives CDR1 LGHNA, CDR2 YSLEER. The J segment lost 4 bases and the V segment lost 4 bases, leaving 3 bases of the junction unmatched.

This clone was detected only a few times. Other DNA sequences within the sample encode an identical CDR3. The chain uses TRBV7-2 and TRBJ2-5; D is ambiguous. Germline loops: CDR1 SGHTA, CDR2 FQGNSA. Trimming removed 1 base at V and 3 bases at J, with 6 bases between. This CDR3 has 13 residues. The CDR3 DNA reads TGTGCCAGCAGCTTAGGAACCAAAGAGACCCAGTACTTC. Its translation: CASSLGTKETQYF.

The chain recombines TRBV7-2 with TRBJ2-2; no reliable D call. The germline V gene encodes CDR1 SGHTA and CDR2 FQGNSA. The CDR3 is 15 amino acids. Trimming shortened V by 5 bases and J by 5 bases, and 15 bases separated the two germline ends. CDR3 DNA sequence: TGTGCCAGCAGCCCAAACATGAGAACAACCGGGGAGCTGTTTTTT. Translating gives CASSPNMRTTGELFF.

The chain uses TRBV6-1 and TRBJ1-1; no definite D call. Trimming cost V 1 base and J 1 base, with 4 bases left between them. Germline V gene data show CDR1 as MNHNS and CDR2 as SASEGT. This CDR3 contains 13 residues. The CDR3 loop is CASSEVRNTEAFF. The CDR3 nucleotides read TGTGCCAGCAGTGAAGTTAGGAACACTGAAGCTTTCTTT.

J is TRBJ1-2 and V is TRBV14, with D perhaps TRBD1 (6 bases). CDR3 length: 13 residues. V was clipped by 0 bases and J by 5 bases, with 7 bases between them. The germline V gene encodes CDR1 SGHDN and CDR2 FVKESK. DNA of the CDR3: TGTGCCAGCAGCCAAGATGGACAGTATGGCTACACCTTC. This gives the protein CASSQDGQYGYTF.

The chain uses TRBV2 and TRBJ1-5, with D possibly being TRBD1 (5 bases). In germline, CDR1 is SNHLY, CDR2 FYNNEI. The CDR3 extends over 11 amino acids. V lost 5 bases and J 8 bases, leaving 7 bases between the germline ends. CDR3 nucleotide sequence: TGTGCCAGCAGTCTAGGGGAGCCCCAGCATTTT. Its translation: CASSLGEPQHF.

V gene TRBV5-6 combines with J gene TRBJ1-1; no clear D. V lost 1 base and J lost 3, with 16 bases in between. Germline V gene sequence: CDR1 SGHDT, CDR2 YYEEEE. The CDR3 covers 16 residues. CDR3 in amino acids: CASSLFTRSWDTEAFF. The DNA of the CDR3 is TGTGCCAGCAGCTTGTTTACGAGGTCGTGGGACACTGAAGCTTTCTTT.

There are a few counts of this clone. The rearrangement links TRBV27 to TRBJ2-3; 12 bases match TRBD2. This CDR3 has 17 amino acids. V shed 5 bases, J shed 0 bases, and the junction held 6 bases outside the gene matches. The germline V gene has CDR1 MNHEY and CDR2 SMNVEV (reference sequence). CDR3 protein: CASSPIGLAGSTDTQYF. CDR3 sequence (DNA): TGTGCCAGCAGTCCCATCGGACTAGCGGGGAGCACAGATACGCAGTATTTT.

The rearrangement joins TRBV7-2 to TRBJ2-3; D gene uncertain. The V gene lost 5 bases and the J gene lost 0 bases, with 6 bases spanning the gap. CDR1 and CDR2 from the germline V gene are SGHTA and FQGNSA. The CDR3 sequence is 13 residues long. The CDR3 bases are TGTGCCAGCAGCCCGGACAGCACAGATACGCAGTATTTT. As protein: CASSPDSTDTQYF. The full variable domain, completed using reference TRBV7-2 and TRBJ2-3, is GAGVSQSPSNKVTEKGKDVELRCDPISGHTALYWYRQSLGQGLEFLIYFQGNSAPDKSGLPSDRFSAERTGGSVSTLTIQRTQQEDSAVYLCASSPDSTDTQYFGPGTRLTVL.

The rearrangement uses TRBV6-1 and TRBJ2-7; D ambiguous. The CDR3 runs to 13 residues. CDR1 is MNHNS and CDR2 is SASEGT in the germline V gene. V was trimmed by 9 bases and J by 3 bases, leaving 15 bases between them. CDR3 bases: TGTGCCAGTAAGGCGACAAATAGCTACGAGCAGTACTTC. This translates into CASKATNSYEQYF.

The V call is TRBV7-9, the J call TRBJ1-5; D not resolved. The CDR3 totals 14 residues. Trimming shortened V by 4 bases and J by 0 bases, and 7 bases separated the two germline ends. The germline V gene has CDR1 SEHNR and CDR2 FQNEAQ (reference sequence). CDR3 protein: CASSSEISNQPQHF. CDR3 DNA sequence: TGTGCCAGCAGCTCAGAGATTAGCAATCAGCCCCAGCATTTT. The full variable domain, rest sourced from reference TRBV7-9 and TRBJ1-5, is DTGVSQNPRHKITKRGQNVTFRCDPISEHNRLYWYRQTLGQGPEFLTYFQNEAQLEKSRLLSDRFSAERPKGSFSTLEIQRTEQGDSAMYLCASSSEISNQPQHFGDGTRLSIL.

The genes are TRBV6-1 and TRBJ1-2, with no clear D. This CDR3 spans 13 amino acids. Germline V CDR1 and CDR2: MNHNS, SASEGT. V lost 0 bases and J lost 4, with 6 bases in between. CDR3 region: CASSEAPGYGYTF. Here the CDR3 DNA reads TGTGCCAGCAGTGAAGCGCCGGGCTATGGCTACACCTTC.

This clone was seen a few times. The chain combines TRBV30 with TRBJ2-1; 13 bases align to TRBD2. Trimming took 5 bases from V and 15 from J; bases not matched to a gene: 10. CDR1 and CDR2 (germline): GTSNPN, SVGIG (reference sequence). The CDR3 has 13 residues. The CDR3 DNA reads TGTGCCTGGGGACTAGCGGGAGTTCGTAGTATGTTCTTC. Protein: CAWGLAGVRSMFF. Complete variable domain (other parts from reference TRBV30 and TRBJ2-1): SQTIHQWPATLVQPVGSPLSLECTVEGTSNPNLYWYRQAAGRGLQLLFYSVGIGQISSEVPQNLSASRPQDRQFILSSKKLLLSDSGFYLCAWGLAGVRSMFFGPGTRLTVL.

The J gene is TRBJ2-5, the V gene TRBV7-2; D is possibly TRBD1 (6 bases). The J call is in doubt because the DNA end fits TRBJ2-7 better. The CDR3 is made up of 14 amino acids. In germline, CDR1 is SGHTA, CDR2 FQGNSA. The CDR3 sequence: CASSLAAGANEQYF. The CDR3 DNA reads TGTGCCAGCAGCTTAGCAGCAGGGGCAAACGAGCAGTACTTC.

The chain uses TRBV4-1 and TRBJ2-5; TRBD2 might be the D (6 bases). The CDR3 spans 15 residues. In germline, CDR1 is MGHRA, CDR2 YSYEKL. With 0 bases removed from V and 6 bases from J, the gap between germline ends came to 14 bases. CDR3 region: CASSQDGGGWQTQYF. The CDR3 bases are TGCGCCAGCAGCCAAGATGGTGGAGGGTGGCAGACCCAGTACTTC.

CDR3 region: CASSVDGISYNEQFF. In nucleotides, the CDR3 is TGCGCCAGCAGCGTGGACGGCATCTCCTACAATGAGCAGTTCTTC. The chain recombines TRBV5-1 with TRBJ2-1; D unresolved. In germline, CDR1 is SGHRS, CDR2 YFSETQ. This CDR3 has 15 residues. V lost 4 bases and J lost 0, with 11 bases in between.

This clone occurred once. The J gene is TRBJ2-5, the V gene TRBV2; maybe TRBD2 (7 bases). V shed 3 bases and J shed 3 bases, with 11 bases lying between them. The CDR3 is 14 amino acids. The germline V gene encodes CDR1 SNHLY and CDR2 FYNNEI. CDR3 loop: CASSEGGLEETQYF. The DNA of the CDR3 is TGTGCCAGCAGTGAGGGGGGGCTGGAAGAGACCCAGTACTTC.

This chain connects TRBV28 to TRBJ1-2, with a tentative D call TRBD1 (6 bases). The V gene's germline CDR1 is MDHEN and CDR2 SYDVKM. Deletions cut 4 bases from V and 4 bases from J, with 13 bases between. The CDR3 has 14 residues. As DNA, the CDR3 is TGTGCCAGCAGTTCCGCACGACAGGTCTATGGCTACACCTTC. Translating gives CASSSARQVYGYTF.